The 10 T cell receptor beta chains listed next were all sequenced from one sample in a study of T cell responses to AZD1222 COVID-19 vaccine. Clones were read by immunoSEQ multiplex PCR, and TCRdb kept only the in-frame ones, dropping some. This sample has approximately 70,000 clones, with 80% found just once. The sequences come from peripheral blood, collected 28 days after the second AZD1222 dose. The receptors were sampled from an adult who received the AZD1222 COVID-19 vaccine.

This rearrangement joins TRBV29-1 to TRBJ2-3, with D perhaps TRBD1 (6 bases). Germline V gene data show CDR1 as SQVTM and CDR2 as ANQGSEA. The CDR3 loop spans 14 amino acids. The germline V and J ends were trimmed by 6 bases and 0 bases, with 13 bases remaining between them. In DNA, the CDR3 is TGCAGCGTGGGGGACACGCCCAGCACAGATACGCAGTATTTT. It specifies CSVGDTPSTDTQYF.

The CDR3 nucleotides are TGTGCCACCAGCAGAGATCCCTCCGGCGAGCAGTACTTC. It specifies CATSRDPSGEQYF. This rearrangement joins TRBV15 to TRBJ2-7; D unresolved. Trimming took 0 bases from V and 6 from J, leaving 9 bases between them. The germline gives CDR1 LNHNV, CDR2 YYDKDF (reference sequence). CDR3 length: 13 amino acids.

This clone has only a few counts. The chain couples TRBV30 to TRBJ1-3, with D maybe TRBD1 (6 bases). Germline CDR1 and CDR2: GTSNPN and SVGIG (reference sequence). V gave up 3 bases and J gave up 0 bases, with 12 bases separating them. The CDR3 runs to 15 residues. The CDR3 loop reads CAWRNRVTSGNTIYF. The CDR3 DNA reads TGTGCCTGGAGGAACAGGGTCACCTCTGGAAACACCATATATTTT.

The DNA for the CDR3 is TGTGCCAGCAGTTTATCAGGGGGCTGGTATAATTCACCCCTCCACTTT. It encodes CASSLSGGWYNSPLHF. The chain couples TRBV28 to TRBJ1-6; 8 nucleotides match TRBD1. Germline loops: CDR1 MDHEN, CDR2 SYDVKM. The CDR3 runs 16 residues. Trimming took 1 base from V and 4 from J; bases not matched to a gene: 3.

V is TRBV27 and J is TRBJ2-1; tentative D call: TRBD1 (6 bases). Between the trimmed V and J ends, which lost 5 bases and 0 bases, there was a span of 11 bases. The CDR3 totals 15 residues. Germline lookup yields CDR1 MNHEY and CDR2 SMNVEV (reference sequence). This chain's CDR3 is CASSARGSSYNEQFF. The CDR3 coding sequence is TGTGCCAGCAGTGCCAGGGGTAGCTCCTACAATGAGCAGTTCTTC.

The chain recombines TRBV10-3 with TRBJ2-3, with D tentatively TRBD2 (6 bases). The V end lost 4 bases, the J end lost 2 bases, and 16 bases lay between the germline ends. Germline CDR1 is ENHRY and CDR2 is SYGVKD. The CDR3 has 16 residues. CDR3 protein: CAISARVTGVTDTQYF. The CDR3 DNA reads as TGTGCCATCAGTGCTCGGGTTACGGGGGTCACAGATACGCAGTATTTT.

This chain connects TRBV5-1 to TRBJ2-7, with D tentatively TRBD2 (6 bases). The CDR3 covers 14 residues. V lost 1 base to trimming and J lost 2 bases, with 10 bases between them. In germline, CDR1 is SGHRS, CDR2 YFSETQ. The CDR3 coding sequence is TGCGCCAGCAGCTTGTCGGGGGTAACCTACGAGCAGTACTTC. Its protein product is CASSLSGVTYEQYF.

The chain links TRBV7-9 to TRBJ1-6; the match to TRBD1 covers 7 bases. The CDR3 sequence is 13 residues long. V lost 5 bases and J lost 9; bases outside the gene matches: 4. Germline lookup yields CDR1 SEHNR and CDR2 FQNEAQ (reference sequence). CDR3 amino acids: CASSVDRVSPLHF. The CDR3 nucleotides read TGTGCCAGCAGCGTAGACAGGGTTTCACCCCTCCACTTT.

CDR3 region: CAIKSSGGPGGQYF. As DNA, the CDR3 is TGTGCCATCAAGTCTAGCGGGGGCCCCGGCGGGCAGTACTTC. V and J are TRBV10-3 and TRBJ2-7; TRBD2 aligns across 10 bases. The length of the CDR3 is 14 residues. V dropped 7 bases and J dropped 9; count of bases not matched to a gene: 12. Germline loops: CDR1 ENHRY, CDR2 SYGVKD.

The chain employs TRBV28 and TRBJ1-6; D remains ambiguous. The CDR3 is made up of 13 amino acids. Germline assignment: CDR1 MDHEN and CDR2 SYDVKM. Between the trimmed V and J ends, which lost 4 bases and 9 bases, there was a span of 10 bases. The CDR3 DNA sequence: TGTGCCAGCAGTTGGCCGAGGCCTTCACCCCTCCACTTT. Encoded protein: CASSWPRPSPLHF.